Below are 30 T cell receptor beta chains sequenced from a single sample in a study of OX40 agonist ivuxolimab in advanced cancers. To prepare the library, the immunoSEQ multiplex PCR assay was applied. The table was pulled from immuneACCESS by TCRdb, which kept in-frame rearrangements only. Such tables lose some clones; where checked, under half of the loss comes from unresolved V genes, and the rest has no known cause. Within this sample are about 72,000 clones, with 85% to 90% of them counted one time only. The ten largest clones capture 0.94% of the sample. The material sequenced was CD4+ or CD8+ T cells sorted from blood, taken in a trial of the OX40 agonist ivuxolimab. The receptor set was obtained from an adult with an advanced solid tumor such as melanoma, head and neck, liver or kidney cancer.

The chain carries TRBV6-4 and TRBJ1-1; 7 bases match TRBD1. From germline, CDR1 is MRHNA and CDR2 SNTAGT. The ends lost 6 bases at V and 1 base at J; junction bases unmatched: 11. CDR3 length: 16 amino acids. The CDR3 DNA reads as TGTGCCAGCAGGGACCTTAACAGGGGCCCGAACACTGAAGCTTTCTTT. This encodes CASRDLNRGPNTEAFF.

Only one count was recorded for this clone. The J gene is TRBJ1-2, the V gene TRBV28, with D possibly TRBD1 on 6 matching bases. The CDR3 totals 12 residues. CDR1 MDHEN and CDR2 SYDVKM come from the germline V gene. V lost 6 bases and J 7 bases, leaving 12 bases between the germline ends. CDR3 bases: TGTGCCAGCAGACGACAGGTAACTGGCTACACCTTC. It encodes CASRRQVTGYTF.

CDR3 protein: CASSMGQLHYGYTF. The DNA for the CDR3 is TGTGCCAGCAGCATGGGACAGCTTCACTATGGCTACACCTTC. The chain carries TRBV5-4 and TRBJ1-2, with 7 bases fitting TRBD1. The CDR3 loop spans 14 amino acids. Germline-derived CDR1 and CDR2 are SGHNT and YYREEE (reference sequence). The V segment lost 4 bases and the J segment 3 bases; nucleotides outside the gene matches: 6.

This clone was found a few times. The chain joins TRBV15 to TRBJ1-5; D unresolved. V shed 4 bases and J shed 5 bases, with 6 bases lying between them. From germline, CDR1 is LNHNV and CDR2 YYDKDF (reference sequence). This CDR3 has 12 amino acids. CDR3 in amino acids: CATSMEHQPQHF. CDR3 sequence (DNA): TGTGCCACCAGCATGGAGCATCAGCCCCAGCATTTT.

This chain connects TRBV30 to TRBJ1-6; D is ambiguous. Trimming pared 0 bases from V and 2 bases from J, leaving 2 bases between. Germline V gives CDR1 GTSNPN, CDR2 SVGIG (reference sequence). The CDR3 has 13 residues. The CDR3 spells CAWSVAYNSPLHF. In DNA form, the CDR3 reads TGTGCCTGGAGTGTGGCCTATAATTCACCCCTCCACTTT. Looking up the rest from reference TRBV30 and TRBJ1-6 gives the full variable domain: SQTIHQWPATLVQPVGSPLSLECTVEGTSNPNLYWYRQAAGRGLQLLFYSVGIGQISSEVPQNLSASRPQDRQFILSSKKLLLSDSGFYLCAWSVAYNSPLHFGNGTRLTVT.

CDR3 region: CASSPGSWTEAFF. CDR3 in DNA: TGTGCCAGCAGTCCCGGATCGTGGACTGAAGCTTTCTTT. The J gene is TRBJ1-1, the V gene TRBV27, with unresolved D. From germline, CDR1 is MNHEY and CDR2 SMNVEV (reference sequence). V dropped 5 bases and J dropped 5 bases, with 12 bases sitting between them. This CDR3 region has 13 residues.

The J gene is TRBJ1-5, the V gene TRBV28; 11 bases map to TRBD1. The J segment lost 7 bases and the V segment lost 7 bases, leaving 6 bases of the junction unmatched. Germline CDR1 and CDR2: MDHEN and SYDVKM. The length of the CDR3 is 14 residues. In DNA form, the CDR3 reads TGTGCCAGCATGGGGACAGGGGGTAACCAGCCCCAGCATTTT. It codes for CASMGTGGNQPQHF.

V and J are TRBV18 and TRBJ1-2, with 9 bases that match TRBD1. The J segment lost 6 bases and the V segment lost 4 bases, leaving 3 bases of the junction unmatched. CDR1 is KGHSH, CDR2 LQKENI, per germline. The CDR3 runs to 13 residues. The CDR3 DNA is TGTGCCAGCTCACAGGGACAGGGTGATGGCTACACCTTC. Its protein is CASSQGQGDGYTF.

The CDR3 DNA is TGCGCCAGCAGCCAACGCGATCGGGCGGCAAGCTCCTACAATGAGCAGTTCTTC. The encoded protein is CASSQRDRAASSYNEQFF. V is TRBV4-1 and J is TRBJ2-1; the D is unclear. Germline CDR1 and CDR2: MGHRA and YSYEKL. The CDR3 covers 18 residues. V lost 2 bases and J 0 bases, leaving 17 bases between the germline ends.

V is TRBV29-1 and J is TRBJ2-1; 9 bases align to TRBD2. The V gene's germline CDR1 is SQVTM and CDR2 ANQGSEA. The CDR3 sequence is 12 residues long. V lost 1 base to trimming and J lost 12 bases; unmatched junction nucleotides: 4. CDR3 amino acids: CSVEASSGAQFF. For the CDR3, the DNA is TGCAGCGTTGAAGCGTCTAGCGGGGCGCAGTTCTTC.

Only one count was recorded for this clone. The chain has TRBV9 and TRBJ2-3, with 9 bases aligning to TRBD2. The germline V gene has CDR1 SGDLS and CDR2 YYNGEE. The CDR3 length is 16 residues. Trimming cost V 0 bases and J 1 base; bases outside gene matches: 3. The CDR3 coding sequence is TGTGCCAGCAGCGTAGGGGTAGCGGGGGGCACAGATACGCAGTATTTT. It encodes CASSVGVAGGTDTQYF.

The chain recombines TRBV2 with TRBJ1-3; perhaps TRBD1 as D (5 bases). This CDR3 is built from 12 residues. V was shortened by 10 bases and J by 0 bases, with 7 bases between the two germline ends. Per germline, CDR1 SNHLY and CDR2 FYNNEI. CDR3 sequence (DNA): TGTGCCACCCAGGGCTCTGGAAACACCATATATTTT. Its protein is CATQGSGNTIYF. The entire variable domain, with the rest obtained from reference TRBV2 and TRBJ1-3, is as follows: EPEVTQTPSHQVTQMGQEVILRCVPISNHLYFYWYRQILGQKVEFLVSFYNNEISEKSEIFDDQFSVERPDGSNFTLKIRSTKLEDSAMYFCATQGSGNTIYFGEGSWLTVV.

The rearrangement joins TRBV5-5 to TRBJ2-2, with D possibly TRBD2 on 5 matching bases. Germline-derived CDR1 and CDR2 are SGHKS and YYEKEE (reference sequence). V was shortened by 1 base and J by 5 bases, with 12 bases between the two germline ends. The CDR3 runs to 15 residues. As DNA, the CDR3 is TGTGCCAGCAGCTTGCCGGGGAAGATTACCGGGGAGCTGTTTTTT. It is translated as CASSLPGKITGELFF.

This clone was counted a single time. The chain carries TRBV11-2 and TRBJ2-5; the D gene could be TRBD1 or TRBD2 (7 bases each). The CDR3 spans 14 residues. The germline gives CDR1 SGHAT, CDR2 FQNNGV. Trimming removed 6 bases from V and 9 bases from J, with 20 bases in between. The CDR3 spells CASSRNGGQGAQYF. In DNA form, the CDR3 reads TGTGCCAGCAGTCGGAACGGGGGGCAGGGGGCCCAGTACTTC.

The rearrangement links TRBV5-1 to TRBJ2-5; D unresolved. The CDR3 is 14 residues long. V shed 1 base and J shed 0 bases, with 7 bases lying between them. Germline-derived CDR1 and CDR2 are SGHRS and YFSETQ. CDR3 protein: CASSLRRNQETQYF. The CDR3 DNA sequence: TGCGCCAGCAGCTTGAGGCGGAACCAAGAGACCCAGTACTTC.

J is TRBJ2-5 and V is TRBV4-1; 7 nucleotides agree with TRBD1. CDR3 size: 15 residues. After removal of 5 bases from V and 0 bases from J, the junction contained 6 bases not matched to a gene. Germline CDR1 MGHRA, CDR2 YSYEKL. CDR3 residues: CASSKTGTDQETQYF. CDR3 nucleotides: TGCGCCAGCAGCAAAACCGGGACAGACCAAGAGACCCAGTACTTC.

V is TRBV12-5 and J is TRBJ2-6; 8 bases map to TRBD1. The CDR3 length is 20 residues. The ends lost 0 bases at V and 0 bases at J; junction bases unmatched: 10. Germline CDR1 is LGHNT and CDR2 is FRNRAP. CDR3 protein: CASGLVGRGLALSGANVLTF. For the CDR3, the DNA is TGTGCTAGTGGTTTGGTGGGCAGGGGGCTCGCTCTCTCTGGGGCCAACGTCCTGACTTTC. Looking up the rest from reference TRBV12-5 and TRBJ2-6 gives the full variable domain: DARVTQTPRHKVTEMGQEVTMRCQPILGHNTVFWYRQTMMQGLELLAYFRNRAPLDDSGMPKDRFSAEMPDATLATLKIQPSEPRDSAVYFCASGLVGRGLALSGANVLTFGAGSRLTVL.

The CDR3 here is CASSVRGSEQYF. As DNA, the CDR3 is TGTGCCAGCAGTGTCAGGGGGAGCGAGCAGTACTTC. The chain is built from TRBV6-1 and TRBJ2-7, with 7 bases aligning to TRBD1. CDR3 length equals 12 residues. The germline CDR1 and CDR2 sequences are MNHNS and SASEGT. Losses at the gene ends were 4 bases for V and 6 bases for J; bases not matched to a gene: 3.

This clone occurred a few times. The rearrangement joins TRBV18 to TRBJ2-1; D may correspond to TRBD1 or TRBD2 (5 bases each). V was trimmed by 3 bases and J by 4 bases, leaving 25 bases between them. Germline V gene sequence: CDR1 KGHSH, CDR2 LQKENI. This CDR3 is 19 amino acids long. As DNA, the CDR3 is TGTGCCAGCTCACCGGGGGTTCTGGCAGTCGGGTTCTCGTACAATGAGCAGTTCTTC. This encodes CASSPGVLAVGFSYNEQFF.

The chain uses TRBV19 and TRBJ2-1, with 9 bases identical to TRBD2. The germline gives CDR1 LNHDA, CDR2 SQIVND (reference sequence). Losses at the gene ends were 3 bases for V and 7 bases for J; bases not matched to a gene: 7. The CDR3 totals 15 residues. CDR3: CASSMGREGSNEQFF. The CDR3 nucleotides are TGTGCCAGTAGTATGGGGCGGGAGGGGAGTAATGAGCAGTTCTTC. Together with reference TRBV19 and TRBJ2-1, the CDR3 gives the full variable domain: DGGITQSPKYLFRKEGQNVTLSCEQNLNHDAMYWYRQDPGQGLRLIYYSQIVNDFQKGDIAEGYSVSREKKESFPLTVTSAQKNPTAFYLCASSMGREGSNEQFFGPGTRLTVL.

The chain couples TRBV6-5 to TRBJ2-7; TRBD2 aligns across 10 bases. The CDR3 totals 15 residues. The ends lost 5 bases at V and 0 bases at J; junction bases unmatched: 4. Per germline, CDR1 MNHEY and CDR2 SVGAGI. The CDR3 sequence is CASSQTSGDSYEQYF. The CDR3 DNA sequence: TGTGCCAGCAGTCAAACTAGCGGGGACTCCTACGAGCAGTACTTC.

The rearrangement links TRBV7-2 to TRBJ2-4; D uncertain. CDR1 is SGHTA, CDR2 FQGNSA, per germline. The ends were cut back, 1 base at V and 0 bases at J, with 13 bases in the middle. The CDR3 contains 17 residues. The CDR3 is CASSLGLSLIAKNIQYF. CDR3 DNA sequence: TGTGCCAGCAGCTTAGGTCTCAGCCTTATAGCCAAAAACATTCAGTACTTC.

As DNA, the CDR3 is TGCAGCGTTGTACCAAGCGGGGGAGCTTTTCTCCTAGCCGAGCAGTACTTC. This translates into CSVVPSGGAFLLAEQYF. The chain combines TRBV29-1 with TRBJ2-7; 8 bases line up with TRBD2. The junction had 20 bases not matched to a gene; V was cut back by 4 bases and J by 6 bases. CDR3 length equals 17 residues. Looked up from germline, CDR1 is SQVTM and CDR2 is ANQGSEA.

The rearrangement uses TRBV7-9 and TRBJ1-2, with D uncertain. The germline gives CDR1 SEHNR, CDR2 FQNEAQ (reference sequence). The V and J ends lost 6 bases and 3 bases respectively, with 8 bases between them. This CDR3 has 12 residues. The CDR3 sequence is CASRPIHYGYTF. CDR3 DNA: TGTGCCAGCAGACCTATACACTATGGCTACACCTTC.

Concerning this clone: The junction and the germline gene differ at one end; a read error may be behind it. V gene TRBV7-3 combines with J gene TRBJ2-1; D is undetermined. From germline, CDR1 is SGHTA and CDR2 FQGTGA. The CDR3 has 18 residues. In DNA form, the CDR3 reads TGTGCCAGCAGCCTAACCCCTTTTGGGGTTAGCTCCTACAATGAGCAGTTCTTC. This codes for CASSLTPFGVSSYNEQFF.

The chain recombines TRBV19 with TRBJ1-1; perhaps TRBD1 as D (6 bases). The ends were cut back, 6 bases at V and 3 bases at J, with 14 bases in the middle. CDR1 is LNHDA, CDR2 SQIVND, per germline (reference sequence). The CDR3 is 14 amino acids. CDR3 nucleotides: TGTGCCAGTAGCCTACAGGGATACCACACTGAAGCTTTCTTT. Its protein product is CASSLQGYHTEAFF.

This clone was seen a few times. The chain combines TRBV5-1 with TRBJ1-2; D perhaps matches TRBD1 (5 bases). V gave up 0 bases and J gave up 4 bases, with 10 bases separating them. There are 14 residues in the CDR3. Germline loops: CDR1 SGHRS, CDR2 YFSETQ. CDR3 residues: CASSLESGGYGYTF. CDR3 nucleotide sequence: TGCGCCAGCAGCTTGGAGTCGGGGGGCTATGGCTACACCTTC.

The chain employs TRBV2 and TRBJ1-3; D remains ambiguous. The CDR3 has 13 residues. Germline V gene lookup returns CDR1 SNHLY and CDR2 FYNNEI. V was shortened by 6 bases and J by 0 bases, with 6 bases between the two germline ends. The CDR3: CASRLDSGNTIYF. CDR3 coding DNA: TGTGCCAGCAGGCTTGACTCTGGAAACACCATATATTTT.

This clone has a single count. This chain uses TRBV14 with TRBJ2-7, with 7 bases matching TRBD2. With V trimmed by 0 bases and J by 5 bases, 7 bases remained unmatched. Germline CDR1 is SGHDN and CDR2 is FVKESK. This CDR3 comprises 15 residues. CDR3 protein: CASSQEAGAPDEQYF. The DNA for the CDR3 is TGTGCCAGCAGCCAAGAGGCGGGAGCCCCTGACGAGCAGTACTTC.

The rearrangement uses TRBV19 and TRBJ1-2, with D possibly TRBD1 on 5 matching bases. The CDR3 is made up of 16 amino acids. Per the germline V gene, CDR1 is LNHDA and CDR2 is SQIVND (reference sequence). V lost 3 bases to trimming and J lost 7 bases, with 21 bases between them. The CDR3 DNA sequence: TGTGCCAGTAGTATCCCTCGACGGCGCGGGGGACCTGGCTACACCTTC. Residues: CASSIPRRRGGPGYTF. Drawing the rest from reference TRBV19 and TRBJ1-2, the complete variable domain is DGGITQSPKYLFRKEGQNVTLSCEQNLNHDAMYWYRQDPGQGLRLIYYSQIVNDFQKGDIAEGYSVSREKKESFPLTVTSAQKNPTAFYLCASSIPRRRGGPGYTFGSGTRLTVV.